Following are 23 T cell receptor beta chains from one sample sequenced in a study of T cell responses to AZD1222 COVID-19 vaccine. Assay used: immunoSEQ multiplex PCR; TCRdb lists only in-frame clones, some missing. Of 100,000 to 120,000 clones listed, about 86% are singletons. The starting material was peripheral blood, obtained on day 0 of AZD1222 vaccination. The receptors stem from an adult in good health.

This clone turned up a few times. CDR3 sequence (DNA): TGTGCCAGCAGGGCCTGGGAGGGTGGTAGAGCTTTCTTT. It encodes CASRAWEGGRAFF. The chain couples TRBV2 to TRBJ1-1; no clear D. V was shortened by 6 bases and J by 10 bases, with 18 bases between the two germline ends. This CDR3 spans 13 amino acids. In germline, CDR1 is SNHLY, CDR2 FYNNEI.

This chain connects TRBV4-3 to TRBJ1-6; 8 nucleotides agree with TRBD1. CDR1 and CDR2 (germline): LGHNA, YSLEER. V lost 1 base and J lost 3; bases outside the gene matches: 8. The CDR3 length is 18 residues. The CDR3 protein is CASSQVWAGTGYNSPLHF. CDR3 bases: TGCGCCAGCAGCCAAGTATGGGCGGGGACAGGCTATAATTCACCCCTCCACTTT.

In its sample, this clone was seen a few times. The rearrangement uses TRBV21-1 and TRBJ1-2; the table names TRBD1, a call not compared with the DNA. TRBV21-1 is a listed pseudogene. The CDR3 is made up of 12 amino acids. CDR3 bases: TGTGCCAGCCCAGACAGGGAGAGAGGCTACACCTTC. This translates into CASPDRERGYTF.

The chain employs TRBV28 and TRBJ2-3; D not resolved. This CDR3 region has 13 residues. Germline V gene lookup returns CDR1 MDHEN and CDR2 SYDVKM. With 6 bases removed from V and 4 bases from J, the gap between germline ends came to 11 bases. The CDR3 nucleotides are TGTGCCAGCAGGGGGATGGTCTCAGATACGCAGTATTTT. Translated, it gives CASRGMVSDTQYF.

The chain combines TRBV2 with TRBJ1-6; D remains unclear. Trimming cost V 11 bases and J 8 bases, with 19 bases left between them. Looked up from germline, CDR1 is SNHLY and CDR2 is FYNNEI. This CDR3 spans 14 amino acids. CDR3 region: CARQLRETDSPLHF. DNA of the CDR3: TGTGCCCGACAACTGAGGGAGACGGATTCACCCCTCCACTTT.

This chain joins TRBV6-5 and TRBJ1-3; perhaps TRBD1 as D (5 bases). Trimming stripped 6 bases from V and 2 bases from J, with 11 bases between. The CDR3 has 14 amino acids. The germline V gene has CDR1 MNHEY and CDR2 SVGAGI. CDR3 DNA: TGTGCCAGCAGAGCAGGGTGGACTGGAAACACCATATATTTT. Translated: CASRAGWTGNTIYF.

This clone was detected only once. This sequence joins TRBV7-2 and TRBJ2-3; D is undetermined. The CDR3 covers 13 residues. Trimming removed 0 bases at V and 6 bases at J, with 7 bases between. Germline V gene data show CDR1 as SGHTA and CDR2 as FQGNSA. The CDR3 region is CASSLADLDTQYF. As DNA, the CDR3 is TGTGCCAGCAGCTTAGCTGATTTGGATACGCAGTATTTT.

V is TRBV5-1 and J is TRBJ1-2, with TRBD1 matching 10 bases. In germline, CDR1 is SGHRS, CDR2 YFSETQ. The CDR3 runs 14 residues. V lost 7 bases to trimming and J lost 7 bases; unmatched junction nucleotides: 10. The CDR3 loop is CASDAGTGVSGYTF. CDR3 in DNA: TGCGCCAGCGACGCCGGGACAGGGGTTTCTGGCTACACCTTC.

The chain is built from TRBV19 and TRBJ2-3; D is perhaps TRBD2 (7 bases). This CDR3 is 15 amino acids long. Trimming took off 3 bases at V and 2 bases at J, with 12 bases between the two ends. Germline V gives CDR1 LNHDA, CDR2 SQIVND (reference sequence). The CDR3 DNA reads TGTGCCAGTAGTATCCCGCGGGGGCCCACAGATACGCAGTATTTT. Amino acid sequence: CASSIPRGPTDTQYF.

This clone has more than one count but fewer than ten. This chain links TRBV7-7 with TRBJ2-5; unclear D gene. The V gene's germline CDR1 is SSHAT and CDR2 FNYEAQ (reference sequence). CDR3 length: 15 amino acids. V dropped 5 bases and J dropped 4 bases, with 17 bases sitting between them. The CDR3 coding sequence is TGTGCCAGCAGCCGCCGGGCGGATAAGGGAGAGACCCAGTACTTC. Protein sequence: CASSRRADKGETQYF.

J is TRBJ1-2 and V is TRBV6-6; TRBD1 matches 8 bases. The ends lost 6 bases at V and 4 bases at J; junction bases unmatched: 7. The CDR3 extends over 14 amino acids. CDR1 is MNHNY, CDR2 SVGAGI, per germline (reference sequence). The CDR3 nucleotides read TGTGCCAGCAGACCGGGACAGGAGGTCTATGGCTACACCTTC. It translates to CASRPGQEVYGYTF.

This chain joins TRBV27 and TRBJ1-2, with D possibly TRBD1 on 6 matching bases. This CDR3 is 14 amino acids long. V dropped 6 bases and J dropped 0 bases, with 11 bases sitting between them. Germline loops: CDR1 MNHEY, CDR2 SMNVEV (reference sequence). The CDR3: CASSFTGPNYGYTF. The DNA for the CDR3 is TGTGCCAGCAGCTTTACAGGGCCTAACTATGGCTACACCTTC.

V is TRBV14 and J is TRBJ1-4; 7 bases map to TRBD1. The CDR3 has 16 residues. Germline-derived CDR1 and CDR2 are SGHDN and FVKESK. V lost 3 bases and J lost 8; bases outside the gene matches: 12. CDR3 amino acids: CASSQGSGTVSEKLFF. As DNA, the CDR3 is TGTGCCAGCAGCCAGGGGAGTGGGACAGTCAGCGAAAAACTGTTTTTT.

The rearrangement joins TRBV7-9 to TRBJ2-4; 10 nucleotides line up with TRBD1. The CDR3 spans 16 residues. V trimming: 5 bases; J trimming: 1 base; junction bases outside the gene matches: 5. Germline CDR1 and CDR2: SEHNR and FQNEAQ (reference sequence). The CDR3 DNA follows: TGTGCCAGCAGCAAACCGGGACAGGGGGCCAAAAACATTCAGTACTTC. It codes for CASSKPGQGAKNIQYF.

The CDR3 reads CASSPRTGGGSPLHF. CDR3 DNA: TGTGCCAGCAGCCCACGGACAGGGGGGGGTTCACCCCTCCACTTT. This rearrangement joins TRBV7-2 to TRBJ1-6; TRBD1 agrees at 10 bases. Germline loops: CDR1 SGHTA, CDR2 FQGNSA. The CDR3 length is 15 residues. Trimming cost V 5 bases and J 9 bases; bases outside gene matches: 7. Drawing the rest from reference TRBV7-2 and TRBJ1-6, the complete variable domain is GAGVSQSPSNKVTEKGKDVELRCDPISGHTALYWYRQSLGQGLEFLIYFQGNSAPDKSGLPSDRFSAERTGGSVSTLTIQRTQQEDSAVYLCASSPRTGGGSPLHFGNGTRLTVT.

CDR3 DNA sequence: TGTGCCAGCAGCGTGCGCAGCAATCAGCCCCAGCATTTT. Residues: CASSVRSNQPQHF. The chain carries TRBV9 and TRBJ1-5, with D unresolved. The V end lost 2 bases, the J end lost 1 base, and 4 bases lay between the germline ends. The germline gives CDR1 SGDLS, CDR2 YYNGEE. This CDR3 has 13 residues.

This chain connects TRBV24-1 to TRBJ2-1; 8 bases are a match to TRBD1. The CDR3 length is 17 residues. CDR1 and CDR2 from the germline V gene are KGHDR and SFDVKD. Trimming removed 0 bases from V and 10 bases from J; junction bases left unmatched: 13. The CDR3 region has the DNA TGTGCCACCAGTGATTTGCCCGGACAGGGAACCCCGGGGGAGCAGTTCTTC. This codes for CATSDLPGQGTPGEQFF.

This chain joins TRBV5-1 and TRBJ2-5, with 9 bases fitting TRBD1. CDR3 length: 14 amino acids. Germline CDR1 is SGHRS and CDR2 is YFSETQ. Losses at the gene ends were 4 bases for V and 5 bases for J; bases not matched to a gene: 6. The CDR3: CASSIQGARETQYF. The CDR3 DNA reads TGCGCCAGCAGCATACAGGGGGCACGGGAGACCCAGTACTTC.

V usage is TRBV7-9 and J usage is TRBJ1-2; 9 bases align to TRBD1. CDR3 length equals 15 residues. Per germline, CDR1 SEHNR and CDR2 FQNEAQ (reference sequence). With V trimmed by 5 bases and J by 7 bases, 11 bases remained unmatched. The CDR3, as DNA: TGTGCCAGCAGCCCACAGGGGGCGGAACGTCTTGGCTACACCTTC. Protein: CASSPQGAERLGYTF.

This rearrangement joins TRBV11-2 to TRBJ1-5; no definite D call. Germline CDR1 and CDR2: SGHAT and FQNNGV. V was cut by 1 base and J by 4 bases, with 8 bases left in between. The length of the CDR3 is 14 residues. CDR3 DNA sequence: TGTGCCAGCAGCTTAGTTCGAGGTAATCAGCCCCAGCATTTT. Translated, it gives CASSLVRGNQPQHF.

This chain uses TRBV5-4 with TRBJ2-1; tentative D call: TRBD2 (7 bases). V lost 2 bases and J 3 bases, leaving 12 bases between the germline ends. Germline loops: CDR1 SGHNT, CDR2 YYREEE (reference sequence). The CDR3 loop spans 15 amino acids. In DNA, the CDR3 is TGTGCCAGCAGCTTAGGCGGGGGCAACTACAATGAGCAGTTCTTC. Translating it yields CASSLGGGNYNEQFF.

The V gene is TRBV4-2, the J gene TRBJ1-2; TRBD1 is a possible D gene (6 bases). V lost 0 bases, J lost 6 bases, and 17 bases lay in between. The length of the CDR3 is 16 residues. Germline loops: CDR1 LGHNA, CDR2 YNFKEQ. CDR3 coding DNA: TGTGCCAGCAGCCAAGAAGGAGGGGGGGGTTTGAATGGCTACACCTTC. Its translation is CASSQEGGGGLNGYTF.

The chain combines TRBV6-5 with TRBJ1-5; 7 positions agree with TRBD1. The CDR3 runs 13 residues. Looked up from germline, CDR1 is MNHEY and CDR2 is SVGAGI. The V segment lost 6 bases and the J segment 4 bases; nucleotides outside the gene matches: 3. In DNA form, the CDR3 reads TGTGCCAGCAGGAGGGACAGAAATCAGCCCCAGCATTTT. Protein product: CASRRDRNQPQHF.